These 29 T cell receptor beta chains originate from one sample sequenced in a study of blood T cells in healthy people across ages. Through a sample-barcoded 5' primer and a J-beta primer mix, a second PCR was run for about 7 to 12 cycles. TCRdb reprocessed the 5' RACE reads via MiXCR and lists one record per CDR3 protein. The table shows more than 500,000 distinct CDR3 sequences, with about 27% occurring only once. The same sample was also studied in work on T cells of mothers and their children.

Sample: blood. Receptor source: a boy between 2 and 10 years old in good health.

The gene calls are TRBV6-6 and TRBJ1-5, with a tentative D call TRBD1 (5 bases). Per the germline V gene, CDR1 is MNHNY and CDR2 is SVGAGI (reference sequence). The CDR3 totals 15 residues. V was trimmed by 2 bases and J by 2 bases, leaving 10 bases between them. The DNA for the CDR3 is TGTGCCAGCAGTTACGGGGGGAGAGGCAATCAGCCCCAGCATTTT. Its translation is CASSYGGRGNQPQHF.

The chain employs TRBV20-1 and TRBJ1-3; D ambiguous. Germline CDR1 reads DFQATT; CDR2 reads SNEGSKA (reference sequence). Trimming cost V 0 bases and J 1 base, with 10 bases left between them. This CDR3 is built from 15 residues. The CDR3, as DNA: TGCAGTGCTAGAGAGATCCGGGTTTCTGGAAACACCATATATTTT. Its translation: CSAREIRVSGNTIYF.

Only a few counts were recorded for this clonotype. The chain employs TRBV20-1 and TRBJ1-1; 11 positions match TRBD1. The germline V gene encodes CDR1 DFQATT and CDR2 SNEGSKA (reference sequence). The trim removed 1 base at V and 5 bases at J, leaving 3 bases unmatched. CDR3 length: 14 amino acids. This CDR3 reads CSARAGQGVTEAFF. CDR3 sequence (DNA): TGCAGTGCTAGAGCGGGACAGGGGGTTACTGAAGCTTTCTTT.

The V gene is TRBV5-6, the J gene TRBJ2-5; 7 nucleotides align to TRBD2. The CDR3 covers 13 residues. Trimming removed 3 bases from V and 4 bases from J; junction bases left unmatched: 3. The germline CDR1 and CDR2 sequences are SGHDT and YYEEEE. CDR3: CASSWDYRETQYF. As DNA, the CDR3 is TGTGCCAGCAGCTGGGACTATCGAGAGACCCAGTACTTC.

The chain links TRBV19 to TRBJ1-1; D perhaps matches TRBD1 (5 bases). The CDR3 has 15 amino acids. The germline gives CDR1 LNHDA, CDR2 SQIVND (reference sequence). The germline V and J ends were trimmed by 7 bases and 5 bases, with 20 bases remaining between them. The CDR3: CASKMGTYKPTEAFF. The DNA for the CDR3 is TGTGCCAGTAAAATGGGGACCTATAAGCCGACTGAAGCTTTCTTT. Based on the CDR3 plus reference TRBV19 and TRBJ1-1, the full variable domain is DGGITQSPKYLFRKEGQNVTLSCEQNLNHDAMYWYRQDPGQGLRLIYYSQIVNDFQKGDIAEGYSVSREKKESFPLTVTSAQKNPTAFYLCASKMGTYKPTEAFFGQGTRLTVV.

The sample holds a few counts of this clonotype. This chain links TRBV2 with TRBJ1-4, with D possibly being TRBD1 (6 bases). V shed 7 bases and J shed 5 bases, with 17 bases lying between them. Germline V CDR1 and CDR2: SNHLY, FYNNEI. The length of the CDR3 is 15 residues. The CDR3 DNA sequence: TGTGCCAGCAACCCACAGGGCAATGTCAATGAAAAACTGTTTTTT. This translates into CASNPQGNVNEKLFF.

The chain links TRBV11-2 to TRBJ1-1; D is possibly TRBD1 (5 bases). The CDR3 loop spans 15 amino acids. Germline CDR1 SGHAT, CDR2 FQNNGV. V dropped 1 base and J dropped 3 bases, with 12 bases sitting between them. CDR3 sequence reads: CASSLVRVGDTEAFF. In DNA, the CDR3 is TGTGCCAGCAGCTTAGTCCGGGTAGGGGACACTGAAGCTTTCTTT.

This clonotype was counted a few times. The V gene is TRBV5-5, the J gene TRBJ2-5; maybe TRBD1 (5 bases). The J call may be wrong; the DNA end is better matched by TRBJ2-7. In germline, CDR1 is SGHKS, CDR2 YYEKEE (reference sequence). The CDR3 loop spans 13 amino acids. The CDR3 protein is CASSFVTGYEQYF. CDR3 DNA sequence: TGTGCCAGCAGCTTTGTTACAGGCTACGAGCAGTACTTC.

This clonotype occurred a few times. The rearrangement joins TRBV7-2 to TRBJ2-5; 11 positions match TRBD2. V shed 2 bases, J shed 0 bases, and the junction held 5 bases outside the gene matches. This CDR3 comprises 17 residues. Germline assignment: CDR1 SGHTA and CDR2 FQGNSA. The CDR3 is CASSLSTSGAYQETQYF. CDR3 sequence (DNA): TGTGCCAGCAGCTTATCGACTAGCGGGGCTTACCAAGAGACCCAGTACTTC.

This clonotype has more than one count but fewer than ten. This chain joins TRBV5-4 and TRBJ2-7; weak D call: TRBD2 (6 bases). The V end lost 2 bases, the J end lost 0 bases, and 9 bases lay between the germline ends. The CDR3 is 14 amino acids. CDR1 is SGHNT, CDR2 YYREEE, per germline (reference sequence). CDR3 loop: CASSFGRFSYEQYF. The DNA for the CDR3 is TGTGCCAGCAGCTTTGGGAGGTTCTCCTACGAGCAGTACTTC.

This rearrangement joins TRBV6-1 to TRBJ2-1; 8 positions agree with TRBD2. V was clipped by 4 bases and J by 4 bases; unmatched bases: 6. The germline V gene encodes CDR1 MNHNS and CDR2 SASEGT. There are 15 residues in the CDR3. The CDR3 is CASSVSAGGYNEQFF. The CDR3 DNA reads TGTGCCAGCAGTGTCAGTGCGGGAGGTTACAATGAGCAGTTCTTC.

The V gene is TRBV12-3 or TRBV12-4, the J gene TRBJ2-2, with 7 nucleotides matching TRBD1. The junction had 7 bases not matched to a gene; V was cut back by 6 bases and J by 3 bases. CDR3 size: 15 residues. The CDR3 protein is CASSPTGVDTGELFF. The CDR3 coding sequence is TGTGCCAGCAGCCCAACAGGGGTTGACACCGGGGAGCTGTTTTTT.

Regarding this clonotype: This may arise from a read error, as a much more abundant clone is one base away. The V call is TRBV4-3, the J call TRBJ1-2; D might be TRBD1 (6 bases). The CDR3 loop spans 14 amino acids. The V gene's germline CDR1 is LGHNA and CDR2 YSLEER. The CDR3 loop is CASSQEGTSYGHTF. The CDR3 bases are TGCGCCAGCAGCCAAGAGGGGACAAGCTATGGCCACACCTTC.

J is TRBJ1-2 and V is TRBV7-2; weak D call: TRBD1 (5 bases). The germline V and J ends were trimmed by 4 bases and 8 bases, with 11 bases remaining between them. CDR1 is SGHTA and CDR2 is FQGNSA in the germline V gene. The CDR3 extends over 12 amino acids. CDR3 sequence (DNA): TGTGCCAGCAGCTCAGGGTTCGGCGGCTACACCTTC. Amino acid sequence: CASSSGFGGYTF.

V usage is TRBV7-9 and J usage is TRBJ2-7; D perhaps matches TRBD1 (6 bases). V dropped 6 bases and J dropped 3 bases, with 12 bases sitting between them. From germline, CDR1 is SEHNR and CDR2 FQNEAQ (reference sequence). This CDR3 is 13 amino acids long. CDR3 in DNA: TGTGCCAGCAGGGGACAAAGGGACTACGAGCAGTACTTC. This codes for CASRGQRDYEQYF.

This clonotype was counted between two and nine times. The chain is built from TRBV15 and TRBJ2-3; 10 positions match TRBD2. Trimming at V came to 5 bases and at J to 7 bases, leaving 9 bases not matched to a gene. Germline CDR1 reads LNHNV; CDR2 reads YYDKDF (reference sequence). The length of the CDR3 is 15 residues. CDR3 nucleotides: TGTGCCACCAGCCCTCAGCGGGAGGGCCCGAATACGCAGTATTTT. Translating it yields CATSPQREGPNTQYF.

The V gene is TRBV7-2, the J gene TRBJ2-1, with 7 bases lining up with TRBD2. The CDR3 covers 13 residues. The germline V gene has CDR1 SGHTA and CDR2 FQGNSA. V trimming: 4 bases; J trimming: 8 bases; junction bases outside the gene matches: 5. CDR3: CASSWALAYEQFF. CDR3 in DNA: TGTGCCAGCAGCTGGGCACTAGCGTATGAGCAGTTCTTC.

This rearrangement joins TRBV5-1 to TRBJ2-7; D gene unclear. V lost 5 bases to trimming and J lost 6 bases, with 15 bases between them. Germline loops: CDR1 SGHRS, CDR2 YFSETQ. This CDR3 spans 13 amino acids. The CDR3: CASRSKSLGEQYF. The CDR3 region has the DNA TGCGCCAGCAGGAGTAAAAGTCTGGGCGAGCAGTACTTC.

The rearrangement links TRBV7-2 to TRBJ2-2; weak D call: TRBD2 (5 bases). The V end lost 5 bases, the J end lost 5 bases, and 12 bases lay between the germline ends. Germline CDR1 is SGHTA and CDR2 is FQGNSA. The CDR3 extends over 14 amino acids. In DNA form, the CDR3 reads TGTGCCAGCAGCCAAACTAGGAGAACCGGGGAGCTGTTTTTT. It specifies CASSQTRRTGELFF.

This chain uses TRBV11-2 with TRBJ1-6, with TRBD1 matching 7 bases. The V gene end was trimmed by 0 bases and the J gene end by 7 bases; junction bases not matched to a gene: 9. Per the germline V gene, CDR1 is SGHAT and CDR2 is FQNNGV. The CDR3 is 17 residues long. The CDR3 DNA reads TGTGCCAGCAGCTTAGATATAGGGGGCAGGCTCAATTCACCCCTCCACTTT. It encodes CASSLDIGGRLNSPLHF.

The chain links TRBV19 to TRBJ2-2, with D unclear. This CDR3 contains 12 residues. Per the germline V gene, CDR1 is LNHDA and CDR2 is SQIVND (reference sequence). The germline V and J ends were trimmed by 7 bases and 2 bases, with 5 bases remaining between them. The CDR3 bases are TGTGCCAGTAATGGAAACACCGGGGAGCTGTTTTTT. Translated, it gives CASNGNTGELFF.

In its sample, this clonotype was seen many times. Compared with germline, one end of the junction differs, possibly owing to a read error. The rearrangement uses TRBV7-7 and TRBJ2-5, with D uncertain. Germline assignment: CDR1 SSHAT and CDR2 FNYEAQ (reference sequence). CDR3 length: 12 residues. The CDR3 DNA follows: TGTGCTAGCAGCAAACTCCAAGAGACCCAGTACTTC. Protein: CASSKLQETQYF.

The CDR3 DNA is TGTGCCATCAGCGTGCCGGGACAGGCAGAGACCCAGTACTTC. Its translation: CAISVPGQAETQYF. The chain is built from TRBV10-3 and TRBJ2-5; 8 bases are a match to TRBD1. The germline V gene encodes CDR1 ENHRY and CDR2 SYGVKD. V shed 6 bases and J 4 bases; nucleotides not matched to a gene: 7. CDR3 length: 14 residues.

This sequence joins TRBV28 and TRBJ2-7; the match to TRBD2 covers 11 bases. The germline CDR1 and CDR2 sequences are MDHEN and SYDVKM. The CDR3 spans 16 residues. The V gene end was trimmed by 2 bases and the J gene end by 2 bases; junction bases not matched to a gene: 5. The CDR3 sequence is CASSLELAGAPYEQYF. The CDR3 coding sequence is TGTGCCAGCAGTTTAGAACTAGCGGGAGCCCCCTACGAGCAGTACTTC.

Here the CDR3 reads CASSSPLLKGGKLFF. The CDR3 coding sequence is TGTGCCAGCAGTTCCCCCTTATTGAAGGGTGGGAAACTGTTTTTT. The chain is built from TRBV27 and TRBJ1-4, with D unresolved. Trimming left V 4 bases short and J 11 bases short, with 20 bases between. In germline, CDR1 is MNHEY, CDR2 SMNVEV (reference sequence). The CDR3 sequence is 15 residues long.

The J gene is TRBJ1-4, the V gene TRBV28; D is uncertain. Trimming took off 7 bases at V and 8 bases at J, with 14 bases between the two ends. The CDR3 covers 13 residues. Germline assignment: CDR1 MDHEN and CDR2 SYDVKM. This CDR3 is CASTPGFGEKLFF. The CDR3 nucleotides read TGTGCCAGCACCCCCGGGTTTGGGGAAAAACTGTTTTTT.

V is TRBV7-9 and J is TRBJ2-6; D remains unclear. V was clipped by 8 bases and J by 4 bases, with 12 bases between them. Germline V lookup: CDR1 SEHNR, CDR2 FQNEAQ (reference sequence). This CDR3 contains 14 residues. CDR3 residues: CASVRALGANVLTF. The CDR3, as DNA: TGTGCCAGCGTACGAGCACTCGGGGCCAACGTCCTGACTTTC. Full variable domain (missing parts from reference TRBV7-9 and TRBJ2-6): DTGVSQNPRHKITKRGQNVTFRCDPISEHNRLYWYRQTLGQGPEFLTYFQNEAQLEKSRLLSDRFSAERPKGSFSTLEIQRTEQGDSAMYLCASVRALGANVLTFGAGSRLTVL.

This clonotype was observed a few times. The CDR3 is CAISGGAGGNSPLHF. The CDR3 region has the DNA TGTGCCATCAGTGGGGGTGCAGGGGGGAATTCACCCCTCCACTTT. V gene TRBV10-3 combines with J gene TRBJ1-6; 7 bases are shared with TRBD1. V lost 4 bases and J lost 7; bases outside the gene matches: 7. Germline CDR1 and CDR2: ENHRY and SYGVKD. The CDR3 has 15 amino acids.

A few counts support this clonotype. The chain carries TRBV18 and TRBJ1-4, with TRBD1 matching 9 bases. CDR3 size: 16 residues. The germline V gene has CDR1 KGHSH and CDR2 LQKENI. V was clipped by 3 bases and J by 6 bases; unmatched bases: 8. The CDR3 region has the DNA TGTGCCAGCTCACCTGCGAAGGGACAGGGAGATGAAAAACTGTTTTTT. This sequence encodes CASSPAKGQGDEKLFF.